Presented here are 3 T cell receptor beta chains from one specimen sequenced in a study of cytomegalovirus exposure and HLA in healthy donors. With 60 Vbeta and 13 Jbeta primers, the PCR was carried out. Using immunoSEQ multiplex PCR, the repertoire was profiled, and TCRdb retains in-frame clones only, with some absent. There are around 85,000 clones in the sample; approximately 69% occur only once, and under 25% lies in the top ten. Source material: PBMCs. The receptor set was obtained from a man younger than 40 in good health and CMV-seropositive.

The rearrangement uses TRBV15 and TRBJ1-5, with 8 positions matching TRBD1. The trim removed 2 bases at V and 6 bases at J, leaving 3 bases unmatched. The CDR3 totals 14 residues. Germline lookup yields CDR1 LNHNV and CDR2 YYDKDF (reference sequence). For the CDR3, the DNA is TGTGCCACCAGCAGACAGGGGGCCGGTCAGCCCCAGCATTTT. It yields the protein CATSRQGAGQPQHF.

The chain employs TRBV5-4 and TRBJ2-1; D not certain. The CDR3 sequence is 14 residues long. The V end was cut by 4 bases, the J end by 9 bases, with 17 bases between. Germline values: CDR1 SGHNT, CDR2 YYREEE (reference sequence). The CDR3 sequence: CASSSLILTGEQFF. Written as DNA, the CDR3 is TGTGCCAGCAGCAGCCTGATACTAACCGGTGAGCAGTTCTTC.

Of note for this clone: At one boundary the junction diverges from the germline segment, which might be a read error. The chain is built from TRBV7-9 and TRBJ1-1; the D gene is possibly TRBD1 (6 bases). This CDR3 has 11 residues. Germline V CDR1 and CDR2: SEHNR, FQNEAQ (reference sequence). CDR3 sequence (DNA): TGTGCCAGCAGCTTAGGGACAGACGAGGGCTTT. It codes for CASSLGTDEGF.